The rows below give T cell receptor beta chains drawn from one sample of a study of cytotoxic CD8 clonotypes in ibrutinib-treated CLL. This table comes from immunoSEQ multiplex PCR, and its TCRdb copy is limited to in-frame clones, with some not included. The profile shows over 120,000 clones, approximately 80% of them singletons. Sequencing was performed on PBMCs, taken after 12 months of ibrutinib treatment. Source of these receptors: a human donor with chronic lymphocytic leukemia. Each CDR3 is given with its conserved first and last residue. The D gene is left open where the match is weak. For some rows the clone size is stated as once, few or many, or as a class when expanded; others skip it.

few	TRBD1	TRBV19	TRBJ2-3	TGTGCCAGTAGTAACTCGACAGGGGTAGTAACAGATACGCAGTATTTT	CASSNSTGVVTDTQYF
NA	NA	TRBV11-2	TRBJ2-3	TGTGCCAGCCACGGGAGTGGGTTTGGGACAGATACGCAGTATTTT	CASHGSGFGTDTQYF
NA	TRBD1	TRBV5-1	TRBJ1-3	TGCGCCAGCAGCTTAGGGACAGGGGCTGGAAACACCATATATTTT	CASSLGTGAGNTIYF
NA	TRBD1	TRBV29-1	TRBJ2-6	TGCAGCGTTGAGTGGGACAGCAACTCTGGGGCCAACGTCCTGACTTTC	CSVEWDSNSGANVLTF
NA	NA	TRBV6-4	TRBJ2-3	TGTGCCAGCAGTGACTCGACTACAGATACGCAGTATTTT	CASSDSTTDTQYF
NA	TRBD1	TRBV7-2	TRBJ2-3	TGTGCCAGCAGCTTGCAGGGGGCACGTGGCGCAGATACGCAGTATTTT	CASSLQGARGADTQYF
few	TRBD1	TRBV4-2	TRBJ2-7	TGTGCCAGCAGCCAAGATTTAGCCGGGACAGGACCTTACGAGCAGTACTTC	CASSQDLAGTGPYEQYF
once	NA	TRBV5-4	TRBJ2-3	TGTGCCAGCAGCCCAATCGCGACTGGGCAACCCACAGATACGCAGTATTTT	CASSPIATGQPTDTQYF
once	NA	TRBV5-4	TRBJ2-5	TGTGCCAGCAGCTTCTCAGGGGCTCATGGGGAGACCCAGTACTTC	CASSFSGAHGETQYF
NA	TRBD1	TRBV29-1	TRBJ1-2	TGCAGCGTGGGACAGACCGACCTTGGTTATGGCTACACCTTC	CSVGQTDLGYGYTF
NA	NA	TRBV6-1	TRBJ2-3	TGTGCCAGCAGGGAGGGGGCAGTGAGCGCAGATACGCAGTATTTT	CASREGAVSADTQYF
NA	NA	TRBV10-1	TRBJ2-3	TGCGCCAGCAGTGAGTCTAATGCGGTTACAGATACGCAGTATTTT	CASSESNAVTDTQYF
NA	NA	TRBV19	TRBJ2-1	TGTGCCAGTAGTATGGGTCAGTCATACAATGAGCAGTTCTTC	CASSMGQSYNEQFF
NA	NA	TRBV7-9	TRBJ2-1	TGTGCCAGCAGCTTAGCGATGCGGGGTGGGTACAATGAGCAGTTCTTC	CASSLAMRGGYNEQFF
NA	TRBD1	TRBV11-3	TRBJ2-1	TGTGCCAGCAGCTTCGTAACAGGGGCGAATGAGCAGTTCTTC	CASSFVTGANEQFF
NA	TRBD2	TRBV4-3	TRBJ2-7	TGCGCCAGCAGCCACACCCGACTAGCGGGGACCTACGAGCAGTACTTC	CASSHTRLAGTYEQYF
few	NA	TRBV6-6	TRBJ1-5	TGTGCCAGCAGTTACTCGAATCCCGGGACCCAGCATTTT	CASSYSNPGTQHF
NA	TRBD2	TRBV5-5	TRBJ2-1	TGTGCCAGCAGCTTGGAAAGCGGGAGCGGCCTTTACAATGAGCAGTTCTTC	CASSLESGSGLYNEQFF
NA	NA	TRBV4-3	TRBJ2-5	TGCGCCAGCAGCCAAGTCGGGCTGCTAGAGACCCAGTACTTC	CASSQVGLLETQYF
once	NA	TRBV4-3	TRBJ1-3	TGCGCCAGCAGCCAAGAGTGGGGGGCCTCTGGAAACACCATATATTTT	CASSQEWGASGNTIYF
NA	NA	TRBV7-9	TRBJ1-5	TGTGCCAGCAGCTTATCGGTAAATCAGCCCCAGCATTTT	CASSLSVNQPQHF
NA	NA	TRBV19	TRBJ2-5	TGTGCCAGTAGTGCTTCAGGGGTAGAGACCCAGTACTTC	CASSASGVETQYF
NA	TRBD2	TRBV19	TRBJ2-7	TGTGCCAGTAGTAGAAGACTAGCGGGAGACGGGTACGAGCAGTACTTC	CASSRRLAGDGYEQYF
NA	NA	TRBV4-1	TRBJ2-5	TGCGCCAGCAGCCGAGACCGGTCTCGGCCTAAAGAGACCCAGTACTTC	CASSRDRSRPKETQYF
NA	NA	TRBV11-2	TRBJ2-1	TGTGCCAGCAGCTCGGGGGCACAGGAGTTCTTC	CASSSGAQEFF
NA	NA	TRBV2	TRBJ2-3	TGTGCCAGCAGTGTAGCGTCCACAGATACGCAGTATTTT	CASSVASTDTQYF
NA	TRBD1	TRBV5-4	TRBJ1-1	TGTGCCAGCAGGGGCGGACAGGGGACCCTTAATGGCACTGAAGCTTTCTTT	CASRGGQGTLNGTEAFF
NA	NA	TRBV25-1	TRBJ1-4	TGTGCCAGCAGTGAATTGGGGGGCCCTGAAAAACTGTTTTTT	CASSELGGPEKLFF
NA	TRBD2	TRBV11-2	TRBJ2-1	TGTGCCAGCAGCCGCACTAATAGCGGGAATTACTTGCGTGAGCAGTTCTTC	CASSRTNSGNYLREQFF
NA	NA	TRBV7-2	TRBJ2-2	TGTGCCAGCAGCCCACAGAACACCGGGGAGCTGTTTTTT	CASSPQNTGELFF
NA	NA	TRBV28	TRBJ1-3	TGTGCCAGCAGTCCATTAGACTCTCTTTACCCTTCTGGAAACACCATATATTTT	CASSPLDSLYPSGNTIYF
NA	NA	TRBV5-8	TRBJ1-2	TGTGCCAGCAGCTTGGCAGGGACCGCTAACTATGGCTACACCTTC	CASSLAGTANYGYTF
NA	TRBD2	TRBV9	TRBJ2-7	TGTGCCAGCAGCAAGACTAGCGAGGAGCAGTACTTC	CASSKTSEEQYF
NA	TRBD2	TRBV7-2	TRBJ2-1	TGTGCCAGCAGCTTAGCGGGACTAAATTACAATGAGCAGTTCTTC	CASSLAGLNYNEQFF
NA	NA	TRBV23-1	TRBJ1-5	TGCGCCAGCACCCACAACCCTGGACACGGCAATCAGCCCCAGCATTTT	CASTHNPGHGNQPQHF
NA	NA	TRBV9	TRBJ1-5	TGTGCCAGCGGGCCACCCGGAGGTCAGCCCCAGCATTTT	CASGPPGGQPQHF
NA	NA	TRBV5-6	TRBJ2-3	TGTGCCAGCAGCTTGGGCCTAGCGAAGACCACAGATACGCAGTATTTT	CASSLGLAKTTDTQYF
NA	NA	TRBV4-3	TRBJ2-1	TGCGCCAGCAGCCAATCGATCAGGGCGGGTGAGCAGTTCTTC	CASSQSIRAGEQFF
NA	TRBD1	TRBV18	TRBJ1-2	TGTGCCAGCACGCCGGGACAGGGGGCGCGGGGCTACACCTTC	CASTPGQGARGYTF
NA	NA	TRBV28	TRBJ2-3	TGTGCCAGCATCGAACGGGGGCGGAGCACAGATACGCAGTATTTT	CASIERGRSTDTQYF
NA	NA	TRBV5-6	TRBJ2-2	TGTGCCAGCAGCTTGGAGTGGCAGACGAACACCGGGGAGCTGTTTTTT	CASSLEWQTNTGELFF
NA	TRBD1	TRBV10-3	TRBJ2-7	TGTGCCATCAACAAAGGGGGCGACGAGCAGTACTTC	CAINKGGDEQYF
once	TRBD1	TRBV10-3	TRBJ2-7	TGTGCCATCAGTGTAACCGGGACAGGGGGCTCCTACGAGCAGTACTTC	CAISVTGTGGSYEQYF
NA	TRBD1	TRBV10-2	TRBJ1-2	TGCGCCAGCAGTCCTTGGACAGGGCGGCGAGGCTACACCTTC	CASSPWTGRRGYTF
NA	NA	TRBV19	TRBJ1-1	TGTGCCACCAGGCGGAGGGAGTCTATGGGCACTGAAGCTTTCTTT	CATRRRESMGTEAFF
NA	NA	TRBV18	TRBJ2-7	TGTGCCAGCTCACCACTTACCCCGAGGGAGCAGTACTTC	CASSPLTPREQYF